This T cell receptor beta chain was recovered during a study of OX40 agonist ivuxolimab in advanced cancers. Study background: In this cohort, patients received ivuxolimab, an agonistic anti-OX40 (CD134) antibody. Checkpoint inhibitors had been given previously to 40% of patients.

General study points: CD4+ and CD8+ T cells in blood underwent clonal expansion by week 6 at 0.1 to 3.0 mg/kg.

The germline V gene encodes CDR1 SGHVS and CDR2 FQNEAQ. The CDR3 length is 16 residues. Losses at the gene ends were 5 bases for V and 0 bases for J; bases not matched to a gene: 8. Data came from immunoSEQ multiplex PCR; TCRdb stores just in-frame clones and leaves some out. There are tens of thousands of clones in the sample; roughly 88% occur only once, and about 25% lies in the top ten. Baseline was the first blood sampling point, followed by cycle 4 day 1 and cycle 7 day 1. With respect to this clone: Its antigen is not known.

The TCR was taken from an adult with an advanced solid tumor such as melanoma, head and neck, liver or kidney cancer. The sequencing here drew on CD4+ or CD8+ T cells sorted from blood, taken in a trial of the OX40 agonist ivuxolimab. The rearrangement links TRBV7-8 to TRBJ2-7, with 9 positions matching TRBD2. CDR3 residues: CASSPPGSGSSYEQYF. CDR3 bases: TGTGCCAGCAGCCCCCCGGGTAGCGGGAGCTCCTACGAGCAGTACTTC.